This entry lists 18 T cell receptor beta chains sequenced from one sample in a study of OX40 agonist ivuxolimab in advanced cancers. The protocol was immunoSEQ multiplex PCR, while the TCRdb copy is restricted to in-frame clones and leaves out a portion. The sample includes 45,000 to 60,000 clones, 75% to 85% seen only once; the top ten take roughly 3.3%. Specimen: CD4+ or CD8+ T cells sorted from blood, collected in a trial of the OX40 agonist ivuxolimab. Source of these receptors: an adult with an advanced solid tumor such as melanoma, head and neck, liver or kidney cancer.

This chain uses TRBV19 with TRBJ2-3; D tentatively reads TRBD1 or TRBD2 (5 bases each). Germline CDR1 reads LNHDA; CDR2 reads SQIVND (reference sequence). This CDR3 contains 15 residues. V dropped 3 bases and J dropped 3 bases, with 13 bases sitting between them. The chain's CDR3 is CASSIAGWGTDTQYF. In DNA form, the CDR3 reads TGTGCCAGTAGTATCGCCGGCTGGGGGACAGATACGCAGTATTTT.

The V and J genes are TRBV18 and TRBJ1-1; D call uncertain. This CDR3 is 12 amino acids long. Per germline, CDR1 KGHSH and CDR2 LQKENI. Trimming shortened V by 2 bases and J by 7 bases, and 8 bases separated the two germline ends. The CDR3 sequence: CASSPFGREAFF. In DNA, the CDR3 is TGTGCCAGCTCACCATTCGGACGTGAAGCTTTCTTT.

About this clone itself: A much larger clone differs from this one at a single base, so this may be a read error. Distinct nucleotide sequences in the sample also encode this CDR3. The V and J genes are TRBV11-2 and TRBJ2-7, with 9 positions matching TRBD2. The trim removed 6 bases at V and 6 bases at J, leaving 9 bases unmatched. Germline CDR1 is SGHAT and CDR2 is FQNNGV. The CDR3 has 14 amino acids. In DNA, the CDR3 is TGTGCCAGCAGGAGACTAGCGGAAGGGAGCGAGCAGTACTTC. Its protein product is CASRRLAEGSEQYF.

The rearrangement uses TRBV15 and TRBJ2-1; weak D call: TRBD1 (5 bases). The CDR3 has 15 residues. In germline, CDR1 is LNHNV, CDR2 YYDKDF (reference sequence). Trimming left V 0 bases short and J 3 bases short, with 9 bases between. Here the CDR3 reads CATSRDLTVYNEQFF. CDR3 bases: TGTGCCACCAGCAGAGATCTGACAGTCTACAATGAGCAGTTCTTC.

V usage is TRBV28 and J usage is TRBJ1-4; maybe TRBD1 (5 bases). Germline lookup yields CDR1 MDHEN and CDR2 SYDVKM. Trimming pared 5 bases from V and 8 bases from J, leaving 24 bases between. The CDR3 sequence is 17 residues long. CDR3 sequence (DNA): TGTGCCAGCAGTCTCACCCCGTTCCGACAGTTCGGGGAAAAACTGTTTTTT. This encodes CASSLTPFRQFGEKLFF.

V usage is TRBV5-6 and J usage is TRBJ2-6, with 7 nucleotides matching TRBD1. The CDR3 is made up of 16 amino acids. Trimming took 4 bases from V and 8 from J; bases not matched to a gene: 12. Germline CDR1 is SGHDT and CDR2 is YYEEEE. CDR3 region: CASSATGERGPNVLTF. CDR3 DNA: TGTGCCAGCAGCGCCACAGGGGAAAGAGGGCCCAACGTCCTGACTTTC.

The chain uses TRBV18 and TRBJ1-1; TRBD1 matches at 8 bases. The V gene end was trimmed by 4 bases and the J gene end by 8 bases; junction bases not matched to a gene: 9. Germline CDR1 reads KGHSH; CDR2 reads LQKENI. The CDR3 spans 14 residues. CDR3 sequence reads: CASSLQGANGEAFF. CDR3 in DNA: TGTGCCAGCTCACTGCAGGGGGCAAACGGAGAAGCTTTCTTT.

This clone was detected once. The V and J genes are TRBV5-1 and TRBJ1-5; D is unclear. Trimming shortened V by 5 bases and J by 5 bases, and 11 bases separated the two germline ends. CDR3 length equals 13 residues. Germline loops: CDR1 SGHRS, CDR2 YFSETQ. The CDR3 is CASSRGWDQPQHF. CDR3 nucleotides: TGCGCCAGCAGTCGGGGTTGGGATCAGCCCCAGCATTTT.

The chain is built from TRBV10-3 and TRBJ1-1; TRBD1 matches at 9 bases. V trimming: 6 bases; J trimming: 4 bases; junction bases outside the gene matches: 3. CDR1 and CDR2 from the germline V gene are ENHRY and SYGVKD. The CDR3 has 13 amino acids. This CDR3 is CAISLDRGTEAFF. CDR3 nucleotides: TGTGCCATCAGCCTGGACAGGGGCACTGAAGCTTTCTTT.

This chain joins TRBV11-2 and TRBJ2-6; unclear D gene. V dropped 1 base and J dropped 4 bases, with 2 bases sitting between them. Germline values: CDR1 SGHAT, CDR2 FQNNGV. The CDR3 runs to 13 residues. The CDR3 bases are TGTGCCAGCAGCTTAGTGGGGGCCAACGTCCTGACTTTC. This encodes CASSLVGANVLTF.

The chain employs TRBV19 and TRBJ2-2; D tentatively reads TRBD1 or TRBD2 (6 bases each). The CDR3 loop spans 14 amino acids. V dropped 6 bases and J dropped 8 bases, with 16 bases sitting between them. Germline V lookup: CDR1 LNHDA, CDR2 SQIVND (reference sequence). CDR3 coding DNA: TGTGCCAGTAGCGTAGGGGGGTCAAGAGGGGAGCTGTTTTTT. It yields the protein CASSVGGSRGELFF.

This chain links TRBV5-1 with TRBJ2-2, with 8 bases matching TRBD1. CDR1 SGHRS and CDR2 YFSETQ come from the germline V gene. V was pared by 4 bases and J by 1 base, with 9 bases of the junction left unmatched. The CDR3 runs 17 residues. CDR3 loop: CASSPLPGQGNTGELFF. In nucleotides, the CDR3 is TGCGCCAGCAGCCCTCTCCCCGGACAGGGGAACACCGGGGAGCTGTTTTTT.

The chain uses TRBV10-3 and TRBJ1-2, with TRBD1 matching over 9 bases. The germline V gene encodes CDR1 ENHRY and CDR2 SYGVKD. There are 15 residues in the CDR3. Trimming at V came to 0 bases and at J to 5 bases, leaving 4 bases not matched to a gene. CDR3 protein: CAISESGTGKYGYTF. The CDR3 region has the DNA TGTGCCATCAGTGAGTCCGGGACAGGGAAGTATGGCTACACCTTC.

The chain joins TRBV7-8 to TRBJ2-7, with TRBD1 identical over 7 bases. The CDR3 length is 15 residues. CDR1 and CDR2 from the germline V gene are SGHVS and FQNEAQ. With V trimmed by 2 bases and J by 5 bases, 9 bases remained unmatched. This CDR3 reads CASSLFGTAGNEQYF. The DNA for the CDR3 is TGTGCCAGCAGCTTATTCGGGACAGCCGGAAACGAGCAGTACTTC.

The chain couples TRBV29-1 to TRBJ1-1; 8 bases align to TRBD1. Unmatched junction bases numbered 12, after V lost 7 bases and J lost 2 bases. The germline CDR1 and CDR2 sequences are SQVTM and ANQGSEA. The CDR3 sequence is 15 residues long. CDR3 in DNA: TGCAGCGCCAAACGCGCAGGGGGCTTCAACACTGAAGCTTTCTTT. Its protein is CSAKRAGGFNTEAFF.

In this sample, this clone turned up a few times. The CDR3 DNA reads as TGTGCCAGCAACGGACTAGCGGGAGCTAGTGGGTACGAGCAGTACTTC. This codes for CASNGLAGASGYEQYF. The gene calls are TRBV27 and TRBJ2-7; 13 bases fit TRBD2. The V and J ends lost 7 bases and 4 bases, in that order; junction bases with no gene match: 10. The CDR3 is made up of 16 amino acids. Per the germline V gene, CDR1 is MNHEY and CDR2 is SMNVEV (reference sequence).

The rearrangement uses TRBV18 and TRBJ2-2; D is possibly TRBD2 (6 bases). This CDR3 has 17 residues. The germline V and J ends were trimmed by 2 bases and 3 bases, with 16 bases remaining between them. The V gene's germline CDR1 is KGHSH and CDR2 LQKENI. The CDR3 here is CASSPGGVGEDTGELFF. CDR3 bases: TGTGCCAGCTCACCAGGAGGGGTTGGTGAGGACACCGGGGAGCTGTTTTTT.

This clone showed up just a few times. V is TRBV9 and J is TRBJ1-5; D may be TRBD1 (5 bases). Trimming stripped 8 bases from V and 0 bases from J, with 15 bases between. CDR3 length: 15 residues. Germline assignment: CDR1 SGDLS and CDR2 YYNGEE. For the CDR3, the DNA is TGTGCCAGGGCCCCGCGACAGAATAGCAATCAGCCCCAGCATTTT. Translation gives CARAPRQNSNQPQHF.